This TCR beta chain was retrieved from a study of cytomegalovirus exposure and HLA in healthy donors. There are 13 residues in the CDR3. Trimming removed 2 bases from V and 2 bases from J, with 7 bases in between. The germline V gene has CDR1 MNHNS and CDR2 SASEGT. This clone was counted between two and nine times. Its matching antigen is unknown. Whole-study results and caveats: A list of around 160 TCR beta chains associated with cytomegalovirus was given. Across all donors, roughly uniform sequencing depth was an assumption of the presence/absence analyses.

PCR was performed using 60 Vbeta and 13 Jbeta primers. TCRdb's copy holds only in-frame clones and misses some; the assay was immunoSEQ multiplex PCR. The repertoire holds around 100,000 clones, with around 61% as singletons. Sequenced input: PBMCs. The gene calls are TRBV6-1 and TRBJ2-7; D possibly corresponds to TRBD2 (5 bases). The sequence came from a woman aged 30 to 39 in good health and CMV-seronegative. The CDR3 DNA sequence: TGTGCCAGCAGTGAATGGAGGACCTACGAGCAGTACTTC. This codes for CASSEWRTYEQYF.